This T cell receptor (beta chain) was found in a study of long-term antiretroviral therapy in people with HIV (dated by TCRdb to the early 2020s). Regarding the research as a whole: The earliest samples were collected approximately a decade before the 2015 WHO recommendation for immediate ART, a period when ART was typically delayed until CD4 counts fell. A retrospective serial study tested whether ART initiation and durable HIV suppression were associated with changes in peripheral blood TRB repertoire composition and diversity. The cohort contributed over 150 cryopreserved PBMC samples from 30 adults with confirmed HIV infection, collected serially over a mean of approximately six years (range 1-12). About 35% of the 30 participants with HIV were female. No cross-contamination during QIAcube processing was shown when test extractions of a monoclonal T-cell line were performed alongside 30 to 40 polyclonal samples.

To be included, a participant needed at least one PBMC sample from before ART initiation plus at least two post-ART samples. Every participant with HIV received treatment in the United States of America. Before DNA extraction, cryopreserved samples of about 0.95-10 million PBMC were thawed and then washed. At the time of the earliest PBMC sample, participants with HIV were aged between about 23 and 55 years. PBMC samples from each participant spanned 1-4 timepoints before ART initiation and 2-8 timepoints after ART initiation, with a median of 7 samples. For every participant, serial HIV viral load, CD4+ T-cell count, ART history and demographic data were obtained. Using a Qiagen kit on a QIAcube, genomic DNA was extracted from unsorted PBMC, with samples processed in batches of 12. This clone was observed once. The antigen it recognizes is unknown. At one end the junction does not follow the germline gene, possibly because of a read error.

What the study reported, not specific to this receptor: ART initiation was associated with a significant increase in TRB diversity, but diversity stayed significantly below transplant donor controls even after long-term ART. Limited PBMC availability meant only the TCR beta chain was sequenced, without alpha chain pairing. No data were available on ART adherence, viral resistance or therapy changes, limiting inferences about post-ART repertoire changes. The samples span the years 2004 to 2017, and the ART regimens used at that time may not be as effective as current regimens. At every time point, the repertoire was dominated by expanded TRB clones first identified before ART initiation, although this dominance fluctuated and, in many PLHIV, declined after ART. Because pre-ART samples had limited cell numbers, profiling was done on unsorted PBMC rather than on sorted CD4+ and CD8+ T cells. Compared with controls, HIV repertoires had narrower CDR3 length ranges, and the network structure pointed to an antigen-experienced repertoire that shifted only slightly toward naive after ART.

The CDR3 starts with the cysteine, ends with the phenylalanine, and has 13 residues. Only the CDR3 part of the read is kept: 39 bases, read in frame from the first base. The germline V gene (reference sequence) gives CDR1 as SSHAT and CDR2 as FNYEAQ. The immunoSEQ hsTCRB v3.0 assay was used at survey level resolution for TRB variable region sequencing. TRB sequencing targeted a depth of about 35,000-55,000 T-cell genomes per sample. Pooled TRB libraries were sequenced on an Illumina MiSeq with a v3 150-cycle kit. In the authors' own workflow: Repertoire analysis was performed in R inside a reproducible Nextflow workflow that covered QC, data transformation and analysis. LymphoSeq2, an R package for exploring AIRR-Seq data, was used to implement custom analyses. Several samples that produced fewer than 5000 total TRB sequences were removed, so some 190 HIV repertoires were analyzed. Among the 188 retained HIV repertoires, some 60 were collected before ART initiation and 120 to 140 were collected after ART initiation. Each repertoire was downsampled to 5000 TRB nucleotide sequences, and summary statistics were averaged across 100 downsampling iterations. The analysis kept only TRB sequences whose CDR3 regions were at least seven amino acids long. Diversity was measured with a Shannon entropy-derived clonality score and the Gini coefficient. In the repertoire networks, any two of the top 5000 CDR3 amino acid sequences were linked whenever the two sequences differed by an edit distance of one. Antigen specificity groups and MHC restriction were predicted for TRB CDR3 amino acid sequences with GLIPH2. Known CMV, EBV, HIV or tissue antigen associations were flagged by matching CDR3 amino acid sequences against VDJdb and McPAS-TCR. Pre-ART, post-ART and control groups were compared with Wilcoxon signed-rank tests and Holm-Bonferroni correction. The clones in this table, taken by TCRdb from immuneACCESS, are in-frame only. Not every clone is retained; where verified, under half of the shortfall comes from an unresolved V gene, and the cause of the rest is unknown. That table furnishes V, J and clone size, whereas the DNA furnished D and trimming. The sample yields about 20,000 clones; approximately 80% were counted once. Roughly 18% of the sample is taken by the ten largest.

Specimen: unsorted PBMCs, collected 0.6 years after starting antiretroviral therapy. The chain employs TRBV7-7 and TRBJ1-1, and TRBD1 may be the D gene, going by 5 matching bases. The sequence came from a woman between 18 and 30 years old with HIV. The DNA reads TGTGCTAGCAGTACGGGGCCGAACACTGAAGCTTTCTTT. Protein translation: CASSTGPNTEAFF.